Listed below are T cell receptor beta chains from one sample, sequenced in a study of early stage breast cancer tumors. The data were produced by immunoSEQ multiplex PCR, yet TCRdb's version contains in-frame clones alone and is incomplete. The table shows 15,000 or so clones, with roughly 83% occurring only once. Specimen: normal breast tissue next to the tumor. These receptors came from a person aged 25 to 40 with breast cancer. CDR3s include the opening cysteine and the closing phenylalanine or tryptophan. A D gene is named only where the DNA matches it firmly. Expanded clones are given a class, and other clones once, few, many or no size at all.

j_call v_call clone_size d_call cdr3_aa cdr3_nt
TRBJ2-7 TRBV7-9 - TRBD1 CASSWDSSDEQYF TGTGCCAGCAGCTGGGACAGCTCGGACGAGCAGTACTTC
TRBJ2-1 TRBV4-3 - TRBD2 CASSQEGLAGVREQFF TGCGCCAGCAGCCAAGAAGGCCTAGCGGGAGTAAGAGAGCAGTTCTTC
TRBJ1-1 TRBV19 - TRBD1 CASRRTGGDTEAFF TGTGCCAGTAGGAGAACAGGGGGGGACACTGAAGCTTTCTTT
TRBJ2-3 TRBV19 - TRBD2 CASSIGTSGSLSTDTQYF TGTGCCAGTAGTATAGGGACTAGCGGGAGCTTGAGCACAGATACGCAGTATTTT
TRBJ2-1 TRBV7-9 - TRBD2 CASSSGVSSFYNEQFF TGTGCCAGCAGCAGCGGGGTCTCCTCCTTTTACAATGAGCAGTTCTTC
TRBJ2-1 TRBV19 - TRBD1 CASSITGQGGYNEQFF TGTGCCAGTAGTATCACGGGACAGGGGGGATACAATGAGCAGTTCTTC
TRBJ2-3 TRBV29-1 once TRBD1 CSAWTGSTDTQYF TGCAGCGCCTGGACAGGGTCAACAGATACGCAGTATTTT
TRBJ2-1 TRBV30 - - CAWSKIALDEQFF TGTGCCTGGAGTAAGATAGCTTTGGATGAGCAGTTCTTC
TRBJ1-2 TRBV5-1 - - CASSLTGYGYGYTF TGCGCCAGCAGCTTGACAGGGTACGGCTATGGCTACACCTTC
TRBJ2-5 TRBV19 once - CASSIRGETQYF TGTGCCAGTAGTATCAGGGGAGAGACCCAGTACTTC
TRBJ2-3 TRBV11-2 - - CASSLGSRADTQYF TGTGCCAGCAGCTTAGGGTCACGGGCGGATACGCAGTATTTT
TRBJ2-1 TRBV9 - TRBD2 CASSVATSGSGVNEQFF TGTGCCAGCAGCGTAGCTACTAGCGGGAGTGGGGTCAATGAGCAGTTCTTC
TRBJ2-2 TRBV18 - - CASSPGTDTGELFF TGTGCCAGCTCACCAGGCACAGACACCGGGGAGCTGTTTTTT
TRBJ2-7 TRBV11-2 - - CASSPTLLVSGSYEQYF TGTGCCAGCAGCCCAACCTTACTAGTGTCAGGCTCCTACGAGCAGTACTTC
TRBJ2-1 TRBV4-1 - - CASSLPNRLYNEQFF TGCGCCAGCAGCCTCCCCAACAGGCTCTACAATGAGCAGTTCTTC
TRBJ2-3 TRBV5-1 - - CASTLGVGNTDTQYF TGCGCCAGCACCTTGGGGGTTGGGAACACAGATACGCAGTATTTT
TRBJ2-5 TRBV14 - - CASSQAGVETQYF TGTGCCAGCAGCCAAGCAGGGGTAGAGACCCAGTACTTC
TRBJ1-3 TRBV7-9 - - CASSLDPGSGNTIYF TGTGCCAGCAGCTTAGATCCAGGGTCTGGAAACACCATATATTTT
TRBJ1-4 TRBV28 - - CASRSGFEKLFF TGTGCCAGCCGGTCGGGGTTTGAAAAACTGTTTTTT
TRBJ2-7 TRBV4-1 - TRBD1 CASSQTGADSYEQYF TGCGCCAGCAGCCAAACAGGGGCTGACTCCTACGAGCAGTACTTC
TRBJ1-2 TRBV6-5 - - CASSYVGAGNGYTF TGTGCCAGCAGTTATGTAGGGGCGGGTAATGGCTACACCTTC
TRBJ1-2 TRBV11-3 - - CASSLALGRGQAYGYTF TGTGCCAGCAGCTTAGCGCTGGGTCGGGGGCAGGCCTATGGCTACACCTTC
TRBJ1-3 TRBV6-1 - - CASKRDLVSGNTIYF TGTGCCAGCAAAAGAGACTTGGTCTCTGGAAACACCATATATTTT
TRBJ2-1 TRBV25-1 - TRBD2 CASSEPSGTNNEQFF TGTGCCAGCAGTGAACCTAGCGGGACGAACAATGAGCAGTTCTTC
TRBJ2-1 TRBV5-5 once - CASSLFSGTDEQFF TGTGCCAGCAGCTTGTTCTCCGGGACCGATGAGCAGTTCTTC
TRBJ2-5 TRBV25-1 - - CASSEGRGETQYF TGTGCCAGCAGTGAAGGTCGCGGAGAGACCCAGTACTTC
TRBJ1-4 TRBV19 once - CASSIGATGGNEKLFF TGTGCCAGTAGTATTGGCGCTACAGGCGGGAATGAAAAACTGTTTTTT
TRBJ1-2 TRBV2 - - CASTPDRSNYGYTF TGTGCCAGCACCCCCGACAGATCTAACTATGGCTACACCTTC
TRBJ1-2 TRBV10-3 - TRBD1 CAIDREGHGYTF TGTGCCATCGACAGGGAGGGTCATGGCTACACCTTC
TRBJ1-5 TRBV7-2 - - CASSLEGGRSQPQHF TGTGCCAGCAGCTTAGAGGGGGGTAGGAGTCAGCCCCAGCATTTT
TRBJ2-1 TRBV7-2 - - CASRDMAGPTYNEQFF TGTGCCAGCAGAGATATGGCCGGGCCAACCTACAATGAGCAGTTCTTC
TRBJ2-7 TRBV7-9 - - CASSRAELSEQYF TGTGCCAGCAGCCGCGCGGAGCTCAGCGAGCAGTACTTC
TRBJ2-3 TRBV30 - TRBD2 CACPLGAGGDTQYF TGTGCCTGCCCCTTAGGTGCGGGAGGGGATACGCAGTATTTT
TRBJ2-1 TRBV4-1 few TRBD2 CASSPLAGGRYNEQFF TGCGCCAGCAGCCCTCTAGCGGGAGGGCGCTACAATGAGCAGTTCTTC
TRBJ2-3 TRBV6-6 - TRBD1 CASRRTGGTDTQYF TGTGCCAGCAGGCGAACAGGGGGGACAGATACGCAGTATTTT
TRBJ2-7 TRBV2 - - CASRARHSEQYF TGTGCCAGTAGGGCCCGCCACTCCGAGCAGTACTTC
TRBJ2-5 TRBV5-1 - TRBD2 CASSSYSGNDQETQYF TGCGCCAGCAGCTCGTATAGCGGGAACGATCAAGAGACCCAGTACTTC
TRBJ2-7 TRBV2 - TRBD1 CASSGGQYSYEQYF TGTGCCAGCAGTGGGGGACAGTACTCCTACGAGCAGTACTTC
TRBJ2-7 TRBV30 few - CAWRIPGITYEQYF TGTGCCTGGAGAATCCCAGGGATTACCTACGAGCAGTACTTC
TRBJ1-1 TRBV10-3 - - CASDSGMNTEAFF TGTGCCTCCGACAGCGGTATGAACACTGAAGCTTTCTTT
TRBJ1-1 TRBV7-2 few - CASSPDRMNTEAFF TGTGCCAGCAGCCCCGACAGGATGAACACTGAAGCTTTCTTT
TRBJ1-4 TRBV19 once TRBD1 CASSRRTGEKLFF TGTGCCAGTAGTCGTAGGACAGGTGAAAAACTGTTTTTT
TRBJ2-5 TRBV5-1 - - CASSPSRETQYF TGCGCCAGCAGCCCCTCCCGGGAGACCCAGTACTTC
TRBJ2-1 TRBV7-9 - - CASSLRGLLGDEQFF TGTGCCAGCAGCCTAAGGGGCCTACTTGGCGATGAGCAGTTCTTC
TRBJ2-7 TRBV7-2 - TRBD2 CASRQTSGISYEQYF TGTGCCAGCAGACAGACTAGCGGGATCTCCTACGAGCAGTACTTC
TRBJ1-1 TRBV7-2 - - CASSLASVNTEAFF TGTGCCAGCAGCTTAGCATCGGTTAACACTGAAGCTTTCTTT